These T cell receptor beta chains were read from a single sample in a study of regulatory T cells in long-lasting Graves disease. Via MiXCR, TCRdb re-called the multiplex PCR reads, giving one row per CDR3 protein. The data show roughly 350,000 distinct CDR3 sequences, roughly 15% seen once. This sample also belongs to another study, concerning T cells in Graves' hyperthyroidism and ophthalmopathy.

The material sequenced was peripheral blood mononuclear cells (PBMCs), taken at new diagnosis, from a patient treated with antithyroid drugs. These receptors all stem from a woman younger than 30 with Graves disease. CDR3s include the opening cysteine and the closing phenylalanine or tryptophan. Fields, in order: V gene, CDR3 length, J gene, CDR3 protein.

>TRBV12-3/TRBV12-4|13|TRBJ1-2
CASSKAGLYGYTF
>TRBV24-1|13|TRBJ1-1
CATRAPEGTEAFF
>TRBV2|16|TRBJ2-1
CASSATLAGTYNEQFF
>TRBV9|19|TRBJ2-1
CASSVGPVSGDGTYNEQFF
>TRBV7-2|17|TRBJ2-2
CASSPFSGGTNTGELFF
>TRBV20-1|15|TRBJ2-5
CSATGQPLEQETQYF
>TRBV6-6|13|TRBJ2-1
CASSYWQNNEQFF
>TRBV11-2|13|TRBJ2-7
CASSGQGTGEQYF
>TRBV6-1|14|TRBJ1-5
CASTDRGLHQPQHF
>TRBV28|13|TRBJ2-7
CASRGTGRTSSNF
>TRBV15|17|TRBJ2-7
CATSRDRGRGGSYEQYF
>TRBV20-1|15|TRBJ2-1
CSAPASGMSYNEQFF
>TRBV20-1|14|TRBJ2-1
CSASIAASYNEQFF
>TRBV6-2/TRBV6-3|14|TRBJ1-1
CASSYGEENTEAFF
>TRBV20-1|15|TRBJ2-7
CSARQGTGLPYEQYF
>TRBV7-9|15|TRBJ1-2
CASSLALAGIDGYTF
>TRBV7-7|14|TRBJ2-2
CASSEDRNTGELFF
>TRBV6-1|14|TRBJ1-4
CASKPSGSGEKLFF
>TRBV12-3/TRBV12-4|13|TRBJ1-1
CASSQGWATEAFF
>TRBV4-3|15|TRBJ1-2
CASSHELGGRDGYTF
>TRBV6-2/TRBV6-3|13|TRBJ2-3
CASSDRGTDTQYF
>TRBV28|13|TRBJ1-2
CASSPQGTYGYTF
>TRBV28|12|TRBJ2-7
CASRPFFYEQYF
>TRBV20-1|16|TRBJ1-6
CNARNRSTAYNSPLHF
>TRBV6-1|15|TRBJ2-1
CASSVDRGRGNEQFF
>TRBV7-9|14|TRBJ1-2
CASSAGTGIYGYTF
>TRBV28|11|TRBJ1-1
CASVAETEAFF
>TRBV20-1|16|TRBJ1-5
CSATNSYRLENQPQHF
>TRBV2|14|TRBJ1-5
CASSGEGRDQPQHF
>TRBV5-1|14|TRBJ1-1
CASSASGPNTEAFF
>TRBV6-1|15|TRBJ1-6
CASSVGQGIGSPLHF
>TRBV25-1|15|TRBJ2-3
CASSESRGGTDTQYF
>TRBV9|13|TRBJ2-1
CASSDGSYNKQFF
>TRBV20-1|14|TRBJ1-4
CSARKAGEEEKLFF
>TRBV30|14|TRBJ1-1
CAWRLGTANTEAFF
>TRBV6-1|14|TRBJ2-3
CASSLTSETDTQYF
>TRBV29-1|12|TRBJ1-2
CSVDWGQYGYTF
>TRBV12-3/TRBV12-4|15|TRBJ2-5
CASSLIGGAQETQYF
>TRBV20-1|15|TRBJ1-5
CSAPRGTGGNQPQHF
>TRBV11-2|18|TRBJ2-7
CASSPMYQTASSSYEQYF
>TRBV20-1|14|TRBJ2-2
CSDRLAGGTGELFF
>TRBV9|13|TRBJ2-3
CASSVRVADTQYF
>TRBV29-1|11|TRBJ2-3
CSVSRQGGQYF
>TRBV7-9|14|TRBJ1-2
CASRDSGINYGYTF
>TRBV30|13|TRBJ2-7
CAWSSGGPYEQYF
>TRBV20-1|15|TRBJ2-3
CSATDRTSPTDTQYF
>TRBV28|11|TRBJ1-5
CASTYTGPQHF
>TRBV11-1|18|TRBJ1-1
CASSQLAGIPISDTEAFF